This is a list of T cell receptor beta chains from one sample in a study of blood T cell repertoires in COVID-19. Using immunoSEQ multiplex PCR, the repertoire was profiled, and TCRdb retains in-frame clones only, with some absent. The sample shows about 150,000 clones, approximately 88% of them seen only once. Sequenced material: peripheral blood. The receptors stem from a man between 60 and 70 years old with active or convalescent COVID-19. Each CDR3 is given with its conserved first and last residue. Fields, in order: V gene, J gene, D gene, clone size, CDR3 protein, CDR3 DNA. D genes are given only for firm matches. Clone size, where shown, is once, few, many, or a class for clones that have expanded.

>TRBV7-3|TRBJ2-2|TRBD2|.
CASSGLAGQLFF
TGTGCCAGCTCCGGACTAGCGGGACAGCTGTTTTTT
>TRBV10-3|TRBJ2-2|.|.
CAIKDNSKAGELFF
TGTGCCATCAAAGACAATAGTAAGGCCGGGGAGCTGTTTTTT
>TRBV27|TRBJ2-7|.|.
CASSLSSAGHYEQYF
TGTGCCAGCAGTTTAAGTTCGGCGGGGCACTACGAGCAGTACTTC
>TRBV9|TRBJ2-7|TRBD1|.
CASSVGPGTGAHEQYF
TGTGCCAGCAGCGTAGGCCCCGGGACAGGGGCCCACGAGCAGTACTTC
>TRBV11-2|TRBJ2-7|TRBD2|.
CASSLRTSGRGNEQYF
TGTGCCAGCAGCTTACGGACTAGCGGGAGGGGGAACGAGCAGTACTTC
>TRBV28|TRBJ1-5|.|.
CASSGAAGLNQPQHF
TGTGCCAGCAGTGGGGCCGCAGGGTTGAATCAGCCCCAGCATTTT
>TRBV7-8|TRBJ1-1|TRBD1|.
CASSEGQMGEAFF
TGTGCCAGCAGCGAGGGACAGATGGGAGAAGCTTTCTTT
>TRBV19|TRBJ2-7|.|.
CASSRQDGYEQYF
TGTGCCAGTAGTCGGCAGGATGGGTACGAGCAGTACTTC
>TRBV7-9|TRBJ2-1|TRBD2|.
CASSSHSGSSYNEQFF
TGTGCCAGCAGCTCACATAGCGGGAGCTCCTACAATGAGCAGTTCTTC
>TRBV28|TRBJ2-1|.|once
CASSSPILALVSYNEQFF
TGTGCCAGCAGTTCACCCATACTAGCTCTCGTCTCCTACAATGAGCAGTTCTTC
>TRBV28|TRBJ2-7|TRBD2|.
CASAEYLGGEGFPYEQYF
TGTGCCAGCGCTGAATACCTCGGGGGGGAGGGATTCCCATACGAGCAGTACTTC
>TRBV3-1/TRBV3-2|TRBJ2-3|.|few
CASSQEGGARTDTQYF
TGTGCCAGCAGCCAAGAAGGGGGGGCCCGCACAGATACGCAGTATTTT
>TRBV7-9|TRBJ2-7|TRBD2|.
CASSQSIAGVGAEQYF
TGTGCCAGCAGCCAAAGTATAGCGGGAGTAGGTGCCGAGCAGTACTTC
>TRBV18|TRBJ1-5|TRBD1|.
CASSPGQTNQPQHF
TGTGCCAGCTCACCGGGACAGACTAATCAGCCCCAGCATTTT
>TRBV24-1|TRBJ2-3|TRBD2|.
CATSTSGRAGWGDTQYF
TGTGCCACCAGTACTAGCGGGAGGGCTGGTTGGGGAGATACGCAGTATTTT
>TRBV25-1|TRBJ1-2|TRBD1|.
CASSEGQGGIVYGYTF
TGTGCCAGCAGTGAAGGACAGGGAGGAATAGTCTATGGCTACACCTTC
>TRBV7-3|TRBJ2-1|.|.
CASSLARYNEQFF
TGTGCCAGCAGCTTGGCCCGATACAATGAGCAGTTCTTC
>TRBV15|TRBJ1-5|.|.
CATSRADRYSNQPQHF
TGTGCCACCAGCAGAGCGGACAGATATAGCAATCAGCCCCAGCATTTT
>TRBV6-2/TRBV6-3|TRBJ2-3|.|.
CASSRMAGAGTDTQYF
TGTGCCAGCAGCCGAATGGCGGGGGCCGGCACAGATACGCAGTATTTT
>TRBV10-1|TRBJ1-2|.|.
CASSEYRASGYTF
TGCGCCAGCAGTGAGTACAGGGCTTCTGGCTACACCTTC
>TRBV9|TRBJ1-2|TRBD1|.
CASSIGNRDRGLGGYTF
TGTGCCAGCAGCATAGGCAACCGGGACAGGGGGCTGGGTGGCTACACCTTC
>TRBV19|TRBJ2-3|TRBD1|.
CASRDRVGTDTQYF
TGTGCCAGTAGGGACAGGGTGGGCACAGATACGCAGTATTTT
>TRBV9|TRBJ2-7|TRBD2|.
CASSVDGLAAEQYF
TGTGCCAGCAGCGTTGACGGACTAGCGGCCGAGCAGTACTTC
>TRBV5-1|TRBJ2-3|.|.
CASSLSPGSTDTQYF
TGCGCCAGCAGCTTGAGTCCAGGGAGCACAGATACGCAGTATTTT
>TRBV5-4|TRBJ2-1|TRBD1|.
CASSLEAGQGVNEQFF
TGTGCCAGCAGCTTGGAAGCGGGACAGGGTGTCAATGAGCAGTTCTTC
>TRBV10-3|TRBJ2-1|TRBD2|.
CAIRTSGRINEQFF
TGTGCCATCAGGACTAGCGGGAGGATCAATGAGCAGTTCTTC
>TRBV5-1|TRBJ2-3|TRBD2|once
CASSLSLAKGTDTQYF
TGCGCCAGCAGCTTGTCACTAGCGAAGGGGACAGATACGCAGTATTTT
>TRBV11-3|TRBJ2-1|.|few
CASSLGQYNEQFF
TGTGCCAGCAGCTTAGGGCAGTACAATGAGCAGTTCTTC
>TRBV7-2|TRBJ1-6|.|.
CASSPASGNSYNSPLHF
TGTGCCAGCAGCCCGGCATCCGGGAACTCCTATAATTCACCCCTCCACTTT
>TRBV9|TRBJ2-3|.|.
CASSVVGGSTDTQYF
TGTGCCAGCAGCGTAGTTGGGGGGTCCACAGATACGCAGTATTTT
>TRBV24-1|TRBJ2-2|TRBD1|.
CATSDPGQGNTGELFF
TGTGCCACCAGTGACCCGGGACAGGGAAACACCGGGGAGCTGTTTTTT
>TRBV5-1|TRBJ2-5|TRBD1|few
CASSLTGQGVETQYF
TGCGCCAGCAGCCTGACGGGACAGGGGGTCGAGACCCAGTACTTC
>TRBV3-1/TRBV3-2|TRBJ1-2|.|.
CASSLPGQGGYGYTF
TGTGCCAGCAGCCTTCCTGGGCAGGGAGGCTATGGCTACACCTTC
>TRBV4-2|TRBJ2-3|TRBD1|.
CASSQGGTGVTDTQYF
TGTGCCAGCAGCCAAGGTGGGACAGGGGTAACAGATACGCAGTATTTT
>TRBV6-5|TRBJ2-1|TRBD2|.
CASRGLAGPYNEQFF
TGTGCCAGCAGGGGACTAGCTGGCCCCTACAATGAGCAGTTCTTC
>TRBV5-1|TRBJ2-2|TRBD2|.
CASSLDGGSNGELFF
TGCGCCAGCAGCTTGGACGGGGGGAGTAACGGGGAGCTGTTTTTT
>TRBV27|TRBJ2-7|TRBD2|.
CASSSPSGSTYEQYF
TGTGCCAGCAGTTCCCCTAGCGGGAGCACCTACGAGCAGTACTTC
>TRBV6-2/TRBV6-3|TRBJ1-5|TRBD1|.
CASSRQSGGQGKPQHF
TGTGCCAGCAGTCGCCAATCGGGGGGACAGGGAAAGCCCCAGCATTTT
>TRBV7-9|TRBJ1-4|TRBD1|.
CASSPGGGFRNEKLFF
TGTGCCAGCAGCCCAGGGGGCGGGTTTCGAAATGAAAAACTGTTTTTT
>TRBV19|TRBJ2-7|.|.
CASSREPGQTTYEQYF
TGTGCCAGTAGTAGGGAACCGGGACAAACTACCTACGAGCAGTACTTC
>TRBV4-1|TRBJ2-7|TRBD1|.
CASSQEGTGSNEQYF
TGCGCCAGCAGCCAAGAAGGGACAGGGAGCAACGAGCAGTACTTC
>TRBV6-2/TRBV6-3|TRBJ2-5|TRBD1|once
CASSSWDRGFQETQYF
TGTGCCAGCAGTAGTTGGGACAGGGGGTTCCAAGAGACCCAGTACTTC
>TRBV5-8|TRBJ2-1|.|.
CASSSVLDEQFF
TGTGCCAGCAGCTCGGTTCTCGATGAGCAGTTCTTC
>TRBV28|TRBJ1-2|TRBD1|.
CASSPFLSRDRDDYGYTF
TGTGCCAGCAGCCCTTTCCTTTCCCGGGACAGGGACGACTATGGCTACACCTTC
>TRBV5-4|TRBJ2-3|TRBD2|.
CASSGILAGADTQYF
TGTGCCAGCAGCGGGATACTAGCGGGTGCAGATACGCAGTATTTT
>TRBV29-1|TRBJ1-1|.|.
CSVSGTPNTEAFF
TGCAGCGTTTCCGGGACACCGAACACTGAAGCTTTCTTT
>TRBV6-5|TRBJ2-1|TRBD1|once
CASSPDRASYNEQFF
TGTGCCAGCAGTCCCGACAGGGCCTCCTACAATGAGCAGTTCTTC
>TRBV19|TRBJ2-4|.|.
CASSMSKNIQYF
TGTGCCAGTAGTATGAGTAAAAACATTCAGTACTTC
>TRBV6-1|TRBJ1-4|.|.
CASSEIRGAPEKLFF
TGTGCCAGCAGTGAAATACGGGGGGCGCCCGAAAAACTGTTTTTT
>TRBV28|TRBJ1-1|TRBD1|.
CASNDRGYTEAFF
TGTGCCTCGAACGACAGGGGATACACTGAAGCTTTCTTT
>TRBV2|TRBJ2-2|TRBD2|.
CASRGSGSGTGELFF
TGTGCCAGCAGGGGTAGCGGGAGTGGCACCGGGGAGCTGTTTTTT
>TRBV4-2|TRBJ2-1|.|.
CASSQDFRGDEQFF
TGTGCCAGCAGCCAAGATTTCCGGGGAGATGAGCAGTTCTTC
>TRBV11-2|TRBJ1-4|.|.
CASSPDIAAEKLFF
TGTGCCAGCAGCCCGGACATCGCTGCCGAAAAACTGTTTTTT
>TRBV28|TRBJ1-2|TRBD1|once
CASSPTGSVGYTF
TGTGCCAGCAGCCCGACAGGGTCTGTGGGCTACACCTTC
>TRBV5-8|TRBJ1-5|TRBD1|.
CASSPGQHSNQPQHF
TGTGCCAGCAGCCCGGGACAGCATAGCAATCAGCCCCAGCATTTT
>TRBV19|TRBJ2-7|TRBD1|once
CASSIRQGASYEQYF
TGTGCCAGTAGTATCCGACAGGGGGCATCCTACGAGCAGTACTTC
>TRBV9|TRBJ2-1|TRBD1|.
CASSVEGTGESEQFF
TGTGCCAGCAGCGTAGAGGGGACAGGGGAATCTGAGCAGTTCTTC